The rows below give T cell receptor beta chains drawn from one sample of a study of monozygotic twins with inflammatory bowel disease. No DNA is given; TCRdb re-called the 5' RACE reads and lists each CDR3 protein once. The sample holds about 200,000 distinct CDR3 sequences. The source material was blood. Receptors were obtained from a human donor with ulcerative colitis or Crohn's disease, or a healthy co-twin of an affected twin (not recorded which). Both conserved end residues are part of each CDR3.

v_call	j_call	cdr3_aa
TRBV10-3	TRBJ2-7	CAISGGQTYEQYF
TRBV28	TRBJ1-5	CASVAGNQPQHF
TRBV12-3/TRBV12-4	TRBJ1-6	CASKPGVDNSPLHF
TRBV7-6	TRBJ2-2	CASSLAFRGAGELFF
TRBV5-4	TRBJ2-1	CASRHEGRVNEQFF
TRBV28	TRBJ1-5	CASSWDDGVREPQHF
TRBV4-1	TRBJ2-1	CASSLPGLADNEQFF
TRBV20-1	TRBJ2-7	CSASSAMHYEQYF
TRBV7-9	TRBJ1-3	CASTLRSLSGNTIYF
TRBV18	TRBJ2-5	CASSPPGEGTQYF
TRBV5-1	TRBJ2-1	CASSFTSPSYNEQFF
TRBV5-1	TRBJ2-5	CASSPNPGALGETQYF
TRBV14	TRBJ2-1	CASSQGGRALSYNEQFF
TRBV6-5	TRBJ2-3	CASSSRGQVTDTQYF
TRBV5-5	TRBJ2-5	CASSSGAQETQYF
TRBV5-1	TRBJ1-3	CASSEAGQRNTIYF
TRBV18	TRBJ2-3	CASSTSTDTQYF
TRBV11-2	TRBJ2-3	CASSFRGLDTQYF
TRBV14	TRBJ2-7	CASSRDTSYEQYF
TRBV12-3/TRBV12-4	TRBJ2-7	CASSLWDYEQYF
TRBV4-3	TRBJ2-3	CASSQEAGVRTDTQYF
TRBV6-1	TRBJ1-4	CASRTGSGKEKLFF